The 16 T cell receptor beta chains given below trace back to one sample, sequenced in a study of beta chain features in type 1 diabetes (dated by TCRdb to the late 2010s). What the work shows at the level of the full study, not this receptor alone: Type 1 diabetes patients showed a moderate but significant shortening of TCRB CDR3 length in all four CD4+ subsets.

These TCRs are of unknown antigen specificity. Library preparation was by the immunoSEQ multiplex PCR assay. The entire amount of isolated RNA was reverse transcribed using the High Capacity cDNA Reverse Transcription Kit, so the sequenced TCRB transcripts were expressed ones. TCRdb limited this immuneACCESS table to in-frame rearrangements with V and J called. A share of clones is missing; checked studies link under half to unresolved V genes, and the rest is unexplained. The sample data list hundreds of thousands of clones, and about 14% of these were observed just once. Roughly 0.04% of the sample lies in the top ten. Source material: naive CD4+ T cells from blood. The sample's cell subset or site, from its label and the paper: true naive CD4+ T cells. The receptor source for this set is a man younger than 35 with type 1 diabetes.

The chain employs TRBV4-3 and TRBJ1-6; TRBD1 is a possible D gene (6 bases). The V and J ends lost 1 base and 9 bases respectively, with 16 bases between them. The germline gives CDR1 LGHNA, CDR2 YSLEER. The CDR3 has 16 amino acids. The CDR3 spells CASSQGGHQVGSPLHF. CDR3 nucleotide sequence: TGCGCCAGCAGCCAAGGGGGACACCAAGTAGGTTCACCCCTCCACTTT.

The gene calls are TRBV28 and TRBJ2-7; 9 positions match TRBD1. With V trimmed by 5 bases and J by 5 bases, 10 bases remained unmatched. Germline CDR1 is MDHEN and CDR2 is SYDVKM. The CDR3 is 15 amino acids. The CDR3 nucleotides are TGTGCCAGCAGTGTAGAAGGACAGGGGAACCACGAGCAGTACTTC. This gives the protein CASSVEGQGNHEQYF.

This clone occurred a few times. The gene calls are TRBV5-8 and TRBJ1-1, with D possibly TRBD1 on 5 matching bases. CDR1 and CDR2 from the germline V gene are SGHTS and YDEGEE. This CDR3 is built from 14 residues. V was cut by 4 bases and J by 5 bases, with 15 bases left in between. The chain's CDR3 is CASSTGRVGTEAFF. CDR3 bases: TGTGCCAGCAGCACGGGACGGGTGGGGACTGAAGCTTTCTTT.

This chain connects TRBV30 to TRBJ2-1; 9 bases are a match to TRBD2. J gave up 13 bases and V 0 bases, and 13 bases lay outside the gene matches. Germline V lookup: CDR1 GTSNPN, CDR2 SVGIG (reference sequence). The CDR3 runs to 15 residues. CDR3 sequence reads: CAWSVRAGGPLDQFF. DNA for the CDR3: TGTGCCTGGAGTGTACGGGCGGGAGGGCCGTTGGATCAGTTCTTC.

This clone was found a few times. The chain recombines TRBV19 with TRBJ2-2, with TRBD2 matching 7 bases. This CDR3 spans 14 amino acids. Germline values: CDR1 LNHDA, CDR2 SQIVND (reference sequence). J was trimmed by 5 bases and V by 7 bases; bases with no gene match: 7. The CDR3 bases are TGTGCCAGTACCCGAAGGGAGGGAACCGGGGAGCTGTTTTTT. It codes for CASTRREGTGELFF.

This clone has just a few counts. The V gene is TRBV25-1, the J gene TRBJ2-5; D ambiguous. CDR1 and CDR2 (germline): MGHDK, SYGVNS. Trimming left V 0 bases short and J 4 bases short, with 6 bases between. The CDR3 consists of 13 residues. This chain's CDR3 is CASSEYSGETQYF. DNA of the CDR3: TGTGCCAGCAGTGAATATTCGGGAGAGACCCAGTACTTC.

This clone turned up a few times. The chain carries TRBV4-2 and TRBJ1-1, with D perhaps matching TRBD1 (6 bases). Germline-derived CDR1 and CDR2 are LGHNA and YNFKEQ. Trimming stripped 3 bases from V and 1 base from J, with 6 bases between. The CDR3 consists of 13 residues. The CDR3 region has the DNA TGTGCCAGCAGCCAGGGACAGAACACTGAAGCTTTCTTT. Protein product: CASSQGQNTEAFF.

V gene TRBV5-6 combines with J gene TRBJ2-5, with D unclear. V was cut by 3 bases and J by 11 bases, with 14 bases left in between. In germline, CDR1 is SGHDT, CDR2 YYEEEE. This CDR3 contains 12 residues. In DNA, the CDR3 is TGTGCCAGCAGCTCCTATGTTGTGGAGCAGTACTTC. It codes for CASSSYVVEQYF.

The V call is TRBV6-1, the J call TRBJ2-7; weak D call: TRBD1 (7 bases). The V end was cut by 3 bases, the J end by 4 bases, with 22 bases between. The CDR3 has 17 residues. The V gene's germline CDR1 is MNHNS and CDR2 SASEGT. The CDR3 coding sequence is TGTGCCAGCAGTGATGATTTGGGCGGGACAGTAATTTACGAGCAGTACTTC. It is translated as CASSDDLGGTVIYEQYF.

This clone was found a few times. The rearrangement uses TRBV27 and TRBJ2-1, with 10 bases identical to TRBD2. With V trimmed by 5 bases and J by 8 bases, 18 bases remained unmatched. The CDR3 runs to 18 residues. The germline gives CDR1 MNHEY, CDR2 SMNVEV (reference sequence). This chain's CDR3 is CASSPQLMGAGGGDEQFF. DNA of the CDR3: TGTGCCAGCAGTCCCCAGCTTATGGGAGCGGGAGGGGGCGATGAGCAGTTCTTC.

As regards this clone: The same CDR3 is also encoded by other DNA sequences in this sample. This chain uses TRBV7-2 with TRBJ2-7; no definite D call. The CDR3 is made up of 12 amino acids. V was clipped by 1 base and J by 2 bases, with 3 bases between them. Germline CDR1 SGHTA, CDR2 FQGNSA. The CDR3 is CASSLVAYEQYF. In DNA, the CDR3 is TGTGCCAGCAGCTTAGTGGCCTACGAGCAGTACTTC.

The rearrangement uses TRBV2 and TRBJ1-5; D gene uncertain. The CDR3 is made up of 15 amino acids. Germline CDR1 SNHLY, CDR2 FYNNEI. V was cut by 6 bases and J by 0 bases, with 12 bases left in between. In nucleotides, the CDR3 is TGTGCCAGCAGGTTACAGTCCAATAGCAATCAGCCCCAGCATTTT. Amino acids: CASRLQSNSNQPQHF.

The CDR3 region is CASSQDGLASSKTQYF. The CDR3 DNA reads TGTGCCAGCAGCCAAGATGGACTAGCGAGTTCAAAGACCCAGTACTTC. The chain links TRBV14 to TRBJ2-5, with 9 bases matching TRBD2. The CDR3 covers 16 residues. Germline V gives CDR1 SGHDN, CDR2 FVKESK. Germline trimming cut 0 bases from V and 6 bases from J; bases unmatched to any gene: 8.

The count of this clone is one. V is TRBV7-3 and J is TRBJ2-1, with no clear D. The CDR3 spans 14 residues. The V end lost 6 bases, the J end lost 8 bases, and 17 bases lay between the germline ends. Germline CDR1 SGHTA, CDR2 FQGTGA. The CDR3 DNA is TGTGCCAGCAGGCAGGCCCTCCTCGGTCATGAGCAGTTCTTC. Encoded protein: CASRQALLGHEQFF.

This clone appeared a few times. Here the CDR3 reads CASSLLRGSYNSPLHF. For the CDR3, the DNA is TGTGCCAGCAGTTTATTGAGGGGATCCTATAATTCACCCCTCCACTTT. The chain has TRBV27 and TRBJ1-6; D possibly corresponds to TRBD1 (5 bases). Germline loops: CDR1 MNHEY, CDR2 SMNVEV (reference sequence). V was trimmed by 1 base and J by 1 base, leaving 8 bases between them. The CDR3 is made up of 16 amino acids.

In the case of this clone: One end of the junction varies from germline; a read error may be responsible. This chain uses TRBV7-7 with TRBJ2-7; 7 nucleotides match TRBD1. Looked up from germline, CDR1 is SSHAT and CDR2 is FNYEAQ (reference sequence). The CDR3 sequence is 13 residues long. In nucleotides, the CDR3 is TGTGCTAGCAGCAGACAGGGTACCTACGAGCAGTACTTC. Translating gives CASSRQGTYEQYF.